This passage covers 25 T cell receptor beta chains from one sample sequenced in a study of T cells in localized non-small cell lung cancer. The repertoire was sequenced with immunoSEQ multiplex PCR; TCRdb's copy has only in-frame clones and lacks some. The sample lists tens of thousands of clones; approximately 84% were seen once. Sequenced here: PBMCs, sampled before any cancer treatment. These receptors were collected from a man between 40 and 75 years old with stage II lung adenocarcinoma.

V usage is TRBV27 and J usage is TRBJ1-1, with D unresolved. V was clipped by 6 bases and J by 2 bases, with 13 bases between them. Germline loops: CDR1 MNHEY, CDR2 SMNVEV (reference sequence). The CDR3 runs to 14 residues. The CDR3 here is CASSLARTNTEAFF. The CDR3 DNA follows: TGTGCCAGCAGCCTGGCGCGTACTAACACTGAAGCTTTCTTT.

The chain employs TRBV2 and TRBJ1-1; no clear D gene. This CDR3 contains 12 residues. Trimming took 2 bases from V and 7 from J, leaving 8 bases between them. Germline lookup yields CDR1 SNHLY and CDR2 FYNNEI. DNA of the CDR3: TGTGCCAGCAGTGAAAGACAAAGTGAAGCTTTCTTT. Its translation is CASSERQSEAFF.

This clone is a singleton in its sample. This chain uses TRBV7-9 with TRBJ1-1; maybe TRBD1 (5 bases). CDR3 length: 15 residues. V lost 4 bases and J lost 0, with 12 bases in between. CDR1 SEHNR and CDR2 FQNEAQ come from the germline V gene (reference sequence). This chain's CDR3 is CASSSEGLMNTEAFF. CDR3 nucleotide sequence: TGTGCCAGCAGCTCAGAGGGACTTATGAACACTGAAGCTTTCTTT.

The chain joins TRBV15 to TRBJ2-1, with 8 bases that match TRBD1. Germline V lookup: CDR1 LNHNV, CDR2 YYDKDF (reference sequence). V lost 5 bases to trimming and J lost 5 bases; unmatched junction nucleotides: 11. This CDR3 has 16 residues. CDR3 bases: TGTGCCACCAGCGACAGGGGAAGATTAAACCACAATGAGCAGTTCTTC. Translating it yields CATSDRGRLNHNEQFF.

The rearrangement uses TRBV2 and TRBJ1-2, with 12 positions matching TRBD1. CDR1 is SNHLY and CDR2 is FYNNEI in the germline V gene. The CDR3 contains 15 residues. The J segment lost 7 bases and the V segment lost 8 bases, leaving 11 bases of the junction unmatched. CDR3 nucleotides: TGTGCCAGCGACCGGGACAGGGGGCGCGATCCTGGCTACACCTTC. Protein sequence: CASDRDRGRDPGYTF.

The chain employs TRBV5-4 and TRBJ2-7; 7 positions agree with TRBD2. Losses at the gene ends were 0 bases for V and 0 bases for J; bases not matched to a gene: 9. The CDR3 runs 17 residues. In germline, CDR1 is SGHNT, CDR2 YYREEE (reference sequence). The CDR3 DNA reads as TGTGCCAGCAGCTTGGGTCTAGCGGAGCGAAGCTCCTACGAGCAGTACTTC. Protein product: CASSLGLAERSSYEQYF.

The V gene is TRBV5-4, the J gene TRBJ2-1, with 13 bases aligning to TRBD2. CDR1 is SGHNT and CDR2 is YYREEE in the germline V gene (reference sequence). The CDR3 runs to 19 residues. The junction had 9 bases not matched to a gene; V was cut back by 3 bases and J by 0 bases. CDR3 coding DNA: TGTGCCAGCAGCTCGGGGGGACTAGCGGGGAAGAGCTCCTACAATGAGCAGTTCTTC. Translation gives CASSSGGLAGKSSYNEQFF.

This chain joins TRBV11-2 and TRBJ2-7, with D unclear. This CDR3 has 16 residues. With 1 base removed from V and 0 bases from J, the gap between germline ends came to 13 bases. Per germline, CDR1 SGHAT and CDR2 FQNNGV. This CDR3 is CASSLGGRQPSYEQYF. The CDR3 DNA is TGTGCCAGCAGCTTAGGCGGTAGACAACCCTCCTACGAGCAGTACTTC.

V is TRBV5-5 and J is TRBJ1-1; D ambiguous. The V end lost 2 bases, the J end lost 6 bases, and 8 bases lay between the germline ends. This CDR3 is built from 12 residues. CDR1 is SGHKS, CDR2 YYEKEE, per germline (reference sequence). CDR3: CASSFPAAEAFF. The CDR3, as DNA: TGTGCCAGCAGCTTCCCCGCGGCTGAAGCTTTCTTT.

The chain carries TRBV2 and TRBJ2-2; no clear D. Trimming pared 10 bases from V and 5 bases from J, leaving 11 bases between. This CDR3 is 12 amino acids long. Per the germline V gene, CDR1 is SNHLY and CDR2 is FYNNEI. Here the CDR3 DNA reads TGTGCCATAGTCTCAGCGACCGGGGAGCTGTTTTTT. Translation gives CAIVSATGELFF.

The V call is TRBV5-1, the J call TRBJ2-3; 8 nucleotides agree with TRBD1. V gave up 6 bases and J gave up 2 bases; unmatched junction bases: 8. There are 15 residues in the CDR3. Germline CDR1 and CDR2: SGHRS and YFSETQ. This CDR3 reads CASTQQTGATDTQYF. The CDR3 region has the DNA TGCGCCAGCACCCAACAGACAGGGGCCACAGATACGCAGTATTTT.

This clone was seen only once. V is TRBV7-9 and J is TRBJ2-1; the match to TRBD1 covers 7 bases. V shed 5 bases, J shed 12 bases, and the junction held 13 bases outside the gene matches. This CDR3 comprises 14 residues. Germline V lookup: CDR1 SEHNR, CDR2 FQNEAQ (reference sequence). The CDR3 reads CASSLGQAFLWQFF. In nucleotides, the CDR3 is TGTGCCAGCAGCCTCGGACAGGCCTTCCTGTGGCAGTTCTTC.

This rearrangement joins TRBV18 to TRBJ1-1, with no clear D. Germline CDR1 and CDR2: KGHSH and LQKENI. This CDR3 region has 15 residues. Trimming removed 4 bases at V and 0 bases at J, with 12 bases between. The DNA of the CDR3 is TGTGCCAGCTCACTTGGGCAGCCCATGAACACTGAAGCTTTCTTT. Translated, it gives CASSLGQPMNTEAFF. Full variable domain (missing parts from reference TRBV18 and TRBJ1-1): NAGVMQNPRHLVRRRGQEARLRCSPMKGHSHVYWYRQLPEEGLKFMVYLQKENIIDESGMPKERFSAEFPKEGPSILRIQQVVRGDSAAYFCASSLGQPMNTEAFFGQGTRLTVV.

The rearrangement joins TRBV23-1 to TRBJ2-5; no firm D call. TRBV23-1 qualifies as an ORF whose function is uncertain. This CDR3 is built from 9 residues. V was clipped by 11 bases and J by 4 bases, with 5 bases between them. This CDR3 is CACRETQYF. CDR3 DNA sequence: TGCGCCTGCCGAGAGACCCAGTACTTC.

J is TRBJ1-1 and V is TRBV6-5, with D unclear. This CDR3 contains 13 residues. V lost 2 bases to trimming and J lost 7 bases, with 11 bases between them. Germline V gene sequence: CDR1 MNHEY, CDR2 SVGAGI. The DNA for the CDR3 is TGTGCCAGCAGTTACCTCCGCGGAGATGAAGCTTTCTTT. It specifies CASSYLRGDEAFF.

The genes are TRBV10-2 and TRBJ2-7; the D is unclear. The germline V and J ends were trimmed by 2 bases and 5 bases, with 4 bases remaining between them. Germline CDR1 is WSHSY and CDR2 is SAAADI. This CDR3 spans 11 amino acids. CDR3 sequence (DNA): TGCGCCAGCAGTGAGGGGAACGAGCAGTACTTC. It codes for CASSEGNEQYF.

This chain links TRBV7-2 with TRBJ2-4; 9 nucleotides line up with TRBD2. After removal of 5 bases from V and 9 bases from J, the junction contained 11 bases not matched to a gene. The germline V gene has CDR1 SGHTA and CDR2 FQGNSA. The CDR3 has 15 residues. CDR3 sequence: CASSVQTSGSTIQYF. DNA for the CDR3: TGTGCCAGCAGCGTACAGACTAGCGGAAGCACCATTCAGTACTTC.

The chain combines TRBV4-1 with TRBJ1-1; D is ambiguous. The CDR3 contains 13 residues. The V end was cut by 3 bases, the J end by 1 base, with 6 bases between. In germline, CDR1 is MGHRA, CDR2 YSYEKL. The CDR3 loop is CASSHSENTEAFF. CDR3 DNA sequence: TGCGCCAGCAGCCATTCAGAGAACACTGAAGCTTTCTTT.

This clone was seen a single time. The V gene is TRBV28, the J gene TRBJ2-4; 9 nucleotides match TRBD1. CDR3 length: 14 residues. Germline V lookup: CDR1 MDHEN, CDR2 SYDVKM. V was clipped by 4 bases and J by 7 bases; unmatched bases: 5. The DNA of the CDR3 is TGTGCCAGCAGTTCCAGGGACAGGGTGAACATTCAGTACTTC. This gives the protein CASSSRDRVNIQYF. The full variable domain, rest sourced from reference TRBV28 and TRBJ2-4, is DVKVTQSSRYLVKRTGEKVFLECVQDMDHENMFWYRQDPGLGLRLIYFSYDVKMKEKGDIPEGYSVSREKKERFSLILESASTNQTSMYLCASSSRDRVNIQYFGAGTRLSVL.

The chain couples TRBV7-9 to TRBJ2-3; D is possibly TRBD1 (6 bases). There are 15 residues in the CDR3. The germline V gene encodes CDR1 SEHNR and CDR2 FQNEAQ (reference sequence). The ends were cut back, 5 bases at V and 2 bases at J, with 14 bases in the middle. The CDR3 DNA follows: TGTGCCAGCAGCGGGCAGCTGGGGGCCACAGATACGCAGTATTTT. The encoded protein is CASSGQLGATDTQYF. The full variable domain, its missing parts supplied by reference TRBV7-9 and TRBJ2-3, is DTGVSQNPRHKITKRGQNVTFRCDPISEHNRLYWYRQTLGQGPEFLTYFQNEAQLEKSRLLSDRFSAERPKGSFSTLEIQRTEQGDSAMYLCASSGQLGATDTQYFGPGTRLTVL.

This clone has more than one count but fewer than ten. This chain uses TRBV7-2 with TRBJ1-2, with 8 bases lining up with TRBD1. The germline gives CDR1 SGHTA, CDR2 FQGNSA. This CDR3 contains 15 residues. After removal of 2 bases from V and 2 bases from J, the junction contained 4 bases not matched to a gene. In DNA form, the CDR3 reads TGTGCCAGCAGCTTAAACCCAGGGGGCAACTATGGCTACACCTTC. This translates into CASSLNPGGNYGYTF.

V gene TRBV18 combines with J gene TRBJ1-2; TRBD1 might be the D (5 bases). The V end was cut by 4 bases, the J end by 2 bases, with 17 bases between. The CDR3 extends over 16 amino acids. Germline V gene lookup returns CDR1 KGHSH and CDR2 LQKENI. As DNA, the CDR3 is TGTGCCAGCTCACTCTTCATGGAGCAGGGCAACTATGGCTACACCTTC. Translating it yields CASSLFMEQGNYGYTF.

The chain employs TRBV4-3 and TRBJ2-1; 10 bases line up with TRBD2. V dropped 3 bases and J dropped 3; count of bases not matched to a gene: 2. Per germline, CDR1 LGHNA and CDR2 YSLEER. The CDR3 extends over 15 amino acids. The CDR3 DNA sequence: TGCGCCAGCAGCCATGGGACTAGCGACTACAATGAGCAGTTCTTC. It specifies CASSHGTSDYNEQFF.

V gene TRBV7-9 combines with J gene TRBJ2-4, with 7 bases aligning to TRBD1. Per the germline V gene, CDR1 is SEHNR and CDR2 is FQNEAQ (reference sequence). CDR3 length equals 11 residues. The J segment lost 10 bases and the V segment lost 5 bases, leaving 2 bases of the junction unmatched. The CDR3 DNA sequence: TGTGCCAGCAGCCAGGGACAGATTCAGTACTTC. Protein product: CASSQGQIQYF. The entire variable domain, with the rest obtained from reference TRBV7-9 and TRBJ2-4, is as follows: DTGVSQNPRHKITKRGQNVTFRCDPISEHNRLYWYRQTLGQGPEFLTYFQNEAQLEKSRLLSDRFSAERPKGSFSTLEIQRTEQGDSAMYLCASSQGQIQYFGAGTRLSVL.

This sequence joins TRBV11-2 and TRBJ1-2; weak D call: TRBD1 (5 bases). The V end lost 5 bases, the J end lost 7 bases, and 11 bases lay between the germline ends. The CDR3 is 12 residues long. Germline CDR1 is SGHAT and CDR2 is FQNNGV. The CDR3 DNA is TGTGCCAGCAGCCTAGGGACCAGTGGCTACACCTTC. Its translation: CASSLGTSGYTF. The variable domain in full, completed from reference TRBV11-2 and TRBJ1-2, reads EAGVAQSPRYKIIEKRQSVAFWCNPISGHATLYWYQQILGQGPKLLIQFQNNGVVDDSQLPKDRFSAERLKGVDSTLKIQPAKLEDSAVYLCASSLGTSGYTFGSGTRLTVV.